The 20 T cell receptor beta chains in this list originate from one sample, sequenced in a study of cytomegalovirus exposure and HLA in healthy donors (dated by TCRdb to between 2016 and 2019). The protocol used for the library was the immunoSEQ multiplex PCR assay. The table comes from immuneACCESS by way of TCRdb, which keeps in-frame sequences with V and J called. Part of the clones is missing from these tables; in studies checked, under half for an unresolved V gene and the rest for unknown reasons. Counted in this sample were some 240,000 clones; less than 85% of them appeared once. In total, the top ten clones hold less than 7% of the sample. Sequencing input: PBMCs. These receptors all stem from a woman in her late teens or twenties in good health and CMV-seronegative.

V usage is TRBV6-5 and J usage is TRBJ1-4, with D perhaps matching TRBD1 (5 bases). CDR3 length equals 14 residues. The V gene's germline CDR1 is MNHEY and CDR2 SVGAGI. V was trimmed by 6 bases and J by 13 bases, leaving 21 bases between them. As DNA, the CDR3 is TGTGCCAGCAGACCCGACAGTGGCCGAATCGGACTGTTTTTT. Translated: CASRPDSGRIGLFF.

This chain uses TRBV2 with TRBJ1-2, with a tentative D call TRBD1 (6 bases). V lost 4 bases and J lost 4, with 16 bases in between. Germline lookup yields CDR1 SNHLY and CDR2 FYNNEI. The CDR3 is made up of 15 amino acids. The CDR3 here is CASSVGQGMAYGYTF. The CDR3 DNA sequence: TGTGCCAGCAGTGTGGGGCAGGGGATGGCCTATGGCTACACCTTC. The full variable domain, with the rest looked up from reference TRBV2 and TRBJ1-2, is EPEVTQTPSHQVTQMGQEVILRCVPISNHLYFYWYRQILGQKVEFLVSFYNNEISEKSEIFDDQFSVERPDGSNFTLKIRSTKLEDSAMYFCASSVGQGMAYGYTFGSGTRLTVV.

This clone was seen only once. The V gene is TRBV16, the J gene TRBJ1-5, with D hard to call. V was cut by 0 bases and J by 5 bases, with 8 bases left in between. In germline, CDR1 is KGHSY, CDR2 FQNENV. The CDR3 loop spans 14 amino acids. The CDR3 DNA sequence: TGTGCCAGCAGCCAATCCGGTCGATATCAGCCCCAGCATTTT. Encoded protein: CASSQSGRYQPQHF.

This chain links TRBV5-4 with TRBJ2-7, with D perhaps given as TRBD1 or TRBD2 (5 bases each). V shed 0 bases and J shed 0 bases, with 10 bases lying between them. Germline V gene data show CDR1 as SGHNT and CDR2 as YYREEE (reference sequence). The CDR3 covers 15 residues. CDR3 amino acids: CASSLDPGTSYEQYF. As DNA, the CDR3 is TGTGCCAGCAGCTTGGACCCAGGGACCTCCTACGAGCAGTACTTC.

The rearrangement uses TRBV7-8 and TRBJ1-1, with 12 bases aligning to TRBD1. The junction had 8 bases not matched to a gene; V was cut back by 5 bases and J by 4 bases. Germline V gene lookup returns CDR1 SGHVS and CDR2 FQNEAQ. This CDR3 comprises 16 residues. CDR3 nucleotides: TGTGCCAGCAGCACCGGGACAGGGGGCCCTCGCACTGAAGCTTTCTTT. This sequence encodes CASSTGTGGPRTEAFF.

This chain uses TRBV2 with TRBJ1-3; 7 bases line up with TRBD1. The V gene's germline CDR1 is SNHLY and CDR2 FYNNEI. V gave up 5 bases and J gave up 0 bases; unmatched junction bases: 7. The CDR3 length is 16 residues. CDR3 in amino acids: CASSPTGTSSGNTIYF. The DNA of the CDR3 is TGTGCCAGCAGTCCGACAGGGACGAGCTCTGGAAACACCATATATTTT.

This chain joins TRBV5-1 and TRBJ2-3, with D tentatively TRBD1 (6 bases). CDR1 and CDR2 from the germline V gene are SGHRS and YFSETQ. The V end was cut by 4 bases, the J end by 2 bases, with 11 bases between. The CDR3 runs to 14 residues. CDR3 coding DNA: TGCGCCAGCAGCCCGGGGACATTCACAGATACGCAGTATTTT. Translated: CASSPGTFTDTQYF.

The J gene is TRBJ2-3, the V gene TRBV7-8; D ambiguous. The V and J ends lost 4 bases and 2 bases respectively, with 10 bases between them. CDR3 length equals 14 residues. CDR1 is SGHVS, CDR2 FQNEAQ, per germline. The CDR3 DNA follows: TGTGCCAGCAGCTCGGTGTTGAACACAGATACGCAGTATTTT. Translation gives CASSSVLNTDTQYF.

CDR3 sequence: CASRRIGSGYTF. CDR3 in DNA: TGTGCCAGCAGGAGGATTGGGTCTGGCTACACCTTC. This sequence joins TRBV2 and TRBJ1-2; D uncertain. Germline CDR1 and CDR2: SNHLY and FYNNEI. Trimming pared 6 bases from V and 7 bases from J, leaving 12 bases between. CDR3 size: 12 residues.

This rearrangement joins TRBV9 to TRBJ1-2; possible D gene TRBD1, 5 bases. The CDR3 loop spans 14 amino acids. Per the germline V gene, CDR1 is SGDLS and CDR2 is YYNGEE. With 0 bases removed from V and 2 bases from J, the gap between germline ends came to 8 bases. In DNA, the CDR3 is TGTGCCAGCAGCGTAGGTCCAGGGAACTATGGCTACACCTTC. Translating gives CASSVGPGNYGYTF.

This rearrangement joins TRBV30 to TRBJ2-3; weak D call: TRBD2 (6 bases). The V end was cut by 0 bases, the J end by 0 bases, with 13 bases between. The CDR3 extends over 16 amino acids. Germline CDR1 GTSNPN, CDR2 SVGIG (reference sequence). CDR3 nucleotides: TGTGCCTGGAGTGTACGGGGGTACGGGAGCACAGATACGCAGTATTTT. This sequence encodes CAWSVRGYGSTDTQYF.

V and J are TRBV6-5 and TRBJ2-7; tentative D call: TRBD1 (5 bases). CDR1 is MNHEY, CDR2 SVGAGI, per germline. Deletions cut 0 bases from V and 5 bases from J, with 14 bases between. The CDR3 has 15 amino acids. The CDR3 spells CASSYSSGAGNEQYF. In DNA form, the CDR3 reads TGTGCCAGCAGTTACTCGAGTGGGGCTGGGAACGAGCAGTACTTC.

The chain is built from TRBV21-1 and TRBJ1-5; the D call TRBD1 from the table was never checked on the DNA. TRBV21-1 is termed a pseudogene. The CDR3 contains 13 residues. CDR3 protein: CASSETGDQPQHF. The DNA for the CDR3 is TGTGCCAGCAGCGAAACAGGGGATCAGCCCCAGCATTTT.

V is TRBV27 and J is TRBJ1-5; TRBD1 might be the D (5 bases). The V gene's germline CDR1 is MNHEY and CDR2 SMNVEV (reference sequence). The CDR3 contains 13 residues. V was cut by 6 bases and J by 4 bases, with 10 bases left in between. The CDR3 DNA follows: TGTGCCAGCAGACGCTGGGGGAATCAGCCCCAGCATTTT. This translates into CASRRWGNQPQHF.

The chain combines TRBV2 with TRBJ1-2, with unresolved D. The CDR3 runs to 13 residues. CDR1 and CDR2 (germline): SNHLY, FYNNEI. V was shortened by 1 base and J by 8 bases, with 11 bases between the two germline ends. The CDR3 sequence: CASSEGRGSGYTF. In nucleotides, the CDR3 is TGTGCCAGCAGTGAAGGGCGGGGATCCGGCTACACCTTC. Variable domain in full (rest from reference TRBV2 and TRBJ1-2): EPEVTQTPSHQVTQMGQEVILRCVPISNHLYFYWYRQILGQKVEFLVSFYNNEISEKSEIFDDQFSVERPDGSNFTLKIRSTKLEDSAMYFCASSEGRGSGYTFGSGTRLTVV.

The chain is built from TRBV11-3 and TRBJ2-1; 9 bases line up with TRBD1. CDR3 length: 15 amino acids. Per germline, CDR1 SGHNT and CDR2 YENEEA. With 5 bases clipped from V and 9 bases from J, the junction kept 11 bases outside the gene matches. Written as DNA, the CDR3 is TGTGCCAGCAGCCAGGGGGGGGACAGGGATGTTGAGCAGTTCTTC. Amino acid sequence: CASSQGGDRDVEQFF.

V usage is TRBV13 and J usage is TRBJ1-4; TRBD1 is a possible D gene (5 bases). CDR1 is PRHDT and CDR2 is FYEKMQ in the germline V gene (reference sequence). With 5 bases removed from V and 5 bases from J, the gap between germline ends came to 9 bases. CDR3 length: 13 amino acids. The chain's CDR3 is CASSKQENEKLFF. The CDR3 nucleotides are TGTGCCAGCAGCAAACAGGAGAATGAAAAACTGTTTTTT. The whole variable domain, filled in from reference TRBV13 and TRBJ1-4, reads AAGVIQSPRHLIKEKRETATLKCYPIPRHDTVYWYQQGPGQDPQFLISFYEKMQSDKGSIPDRFSAQQFSDYHSELNMSSLELGDSALYFCASSKQENEKLFFGSGTQLSVL.

The CDR3 sequence is CASSLSMGYEQYF. Written as DNA, the CDR3 is TGTGCCAGCAGTTTATCGATGGGCTACGAGCAGTACTTC. The chain recombines TRBV27 with TRBJ2-7; D is undetermined. Trimming removed 0 bases from V and 3 bases from J, with 6 bases in between. There are 13 residues in the CDR3. In germline, CDR1 is MNHEY, CDR2 SMNVEV (reference sequence).

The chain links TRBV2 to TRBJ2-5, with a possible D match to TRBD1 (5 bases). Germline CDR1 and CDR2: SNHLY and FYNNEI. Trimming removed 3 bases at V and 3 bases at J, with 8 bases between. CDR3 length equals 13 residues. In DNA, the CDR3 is TGTGCCAGCAGTGATTGGGGCGAAGAGACCCAGTACTTC. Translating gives CASSDWGEETQYF. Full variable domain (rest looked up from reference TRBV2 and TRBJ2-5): EPEVTQTPSHQVTQMGQEVILRCVPISNHLYFYWYRQILGQKVEFLVSFYNNEISEKSEIFDDQFSVERPDGSNFTLKIRSTKLEDSAMYFCASSDWGEETQYFGPGTRLLVL.

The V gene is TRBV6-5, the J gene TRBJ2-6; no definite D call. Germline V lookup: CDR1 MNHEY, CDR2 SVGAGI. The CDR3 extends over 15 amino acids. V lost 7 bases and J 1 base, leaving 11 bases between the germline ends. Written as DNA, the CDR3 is TGTGCCAGCACCCTAAGGGTTTCTGGGGCCAACGTCCTGACTTTC. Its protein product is CASTLRVSGANVLTF.